This TCR beta chain emerged from a study of T cell changes during pregnancy in multiple sclerosis. The protocol was immunoSEQ multiplex PCR, while the TCRdb copy is restricted to in-frame clones and leaves out a portion. The repertoire consists of about 76,000 clones, with approximately 90% occurring once and the leading ten covering 1.5% to 2%. This clone was seen a handful of times. The TCR comes from a female donor in good health, enrolled as a control in a pregnancy study. Sequencing used peripheral blood, obtained in the first trimester of pregnancy.

CDR3 loop: CASRRTSGETDTQYF. The CDR3 DNA sequence: TGTGCCAGCAGACGGACTAGCGGAGAGACAGATACGCAGTATTTT. The V and J genes are TRBV7-8 and TRBJ2-3, with 10 nucleotides matching TRBD2. The germline gives CDR1 SGHVS, CDR2 FQNEAQ. This CDR3 has 15 residues. The trim removed 6 bases at V and 3 bases at J, leaving 6 bases unmatched. Full variable domain (rest looked up from reference TRBV7-8 and TRBJ2-3): GAGVSQSPRYKVAKRGQDVALRCDPISGHVSLFWYQQALGQGPEFLTYFQNEAQLDKSGLPSDRFFAERPEGSVSTLKIQRTQQEDSAVYLCASRRTSGETDTQYFGPGTRLTVL.